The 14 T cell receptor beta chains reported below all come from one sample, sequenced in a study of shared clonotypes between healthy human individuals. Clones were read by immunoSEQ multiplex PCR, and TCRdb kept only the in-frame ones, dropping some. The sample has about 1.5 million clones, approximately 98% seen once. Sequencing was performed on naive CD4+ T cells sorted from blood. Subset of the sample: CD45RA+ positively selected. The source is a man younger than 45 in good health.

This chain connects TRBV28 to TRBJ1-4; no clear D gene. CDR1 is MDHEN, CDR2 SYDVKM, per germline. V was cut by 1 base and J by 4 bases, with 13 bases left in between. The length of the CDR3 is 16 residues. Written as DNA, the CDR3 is TGTGCCAGCAGTTTATTGGGCCAGGCGGTTAATGAAAAACTGTTTTTT. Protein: CASSLLGQAVNEKLFF.

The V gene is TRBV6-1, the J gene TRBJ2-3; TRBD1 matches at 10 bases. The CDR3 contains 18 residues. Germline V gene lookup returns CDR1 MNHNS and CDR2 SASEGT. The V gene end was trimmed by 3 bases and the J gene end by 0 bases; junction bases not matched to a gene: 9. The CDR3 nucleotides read TGTGCCAGCAGTGACACACGGGACAGGGGCCCTAGCACAGATACGCAGTATTTT. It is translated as CASSDTRDRGPSTDTQYF.

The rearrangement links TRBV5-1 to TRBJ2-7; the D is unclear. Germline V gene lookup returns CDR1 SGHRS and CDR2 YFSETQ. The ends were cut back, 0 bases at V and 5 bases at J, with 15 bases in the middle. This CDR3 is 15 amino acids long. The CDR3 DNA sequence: TGCGCCAGCAGCTTGGCCTCGGTTCGCGGCCACGAGCAGTACTTC. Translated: CASSLASVRGHEQYF. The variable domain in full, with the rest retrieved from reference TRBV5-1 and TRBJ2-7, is KAGVTQTPRYLIKTRGQQVTLSCSPISGHRSVSWYQQTPGQGLQFLFEYFSETQRNKGNFPGRFSGRQFSNSRSEMNVSTLELGDSALYLCASSLASVRGHEQYFGPGTRLTVT.

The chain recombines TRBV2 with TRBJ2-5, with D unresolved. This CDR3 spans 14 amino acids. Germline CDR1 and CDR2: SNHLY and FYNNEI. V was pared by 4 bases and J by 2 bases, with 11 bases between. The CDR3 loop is CASSGSGYQETQYF. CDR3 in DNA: TGTGCCAGCAGTGGCTCAGGATATCAAGAGACCCAGTACTTC.

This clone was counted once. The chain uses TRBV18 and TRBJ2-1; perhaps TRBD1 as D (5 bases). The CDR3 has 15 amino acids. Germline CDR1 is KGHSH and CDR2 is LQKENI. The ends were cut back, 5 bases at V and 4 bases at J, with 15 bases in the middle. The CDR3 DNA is TGTGCCAGCTCATCTATGACAGAGCCGTACAATGAGCAGTTCTTC. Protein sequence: CASSSMTEPYNEQFF.

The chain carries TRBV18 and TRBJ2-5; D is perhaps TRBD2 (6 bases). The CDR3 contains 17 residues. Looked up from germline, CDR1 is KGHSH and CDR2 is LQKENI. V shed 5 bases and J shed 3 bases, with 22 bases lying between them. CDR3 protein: CASSVLGPGVSKETQYF. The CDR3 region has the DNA TGTGCCAGCTCAGTCTTAGGACCGGGAGTCTCTAAAGAGACCCAGTACTTC.

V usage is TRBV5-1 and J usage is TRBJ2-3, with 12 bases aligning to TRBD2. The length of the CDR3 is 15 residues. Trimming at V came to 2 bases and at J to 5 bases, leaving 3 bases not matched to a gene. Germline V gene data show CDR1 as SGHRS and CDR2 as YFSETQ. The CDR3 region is CASSFRLAGEDTQYF. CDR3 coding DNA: TGCGCCAGCAGCTTTCGACTAGCGGGAGAAGATACGCAGTATTTT.

This CDR3 is CASSLAVKNTEAFF. The DNA for the CDR3 is TGTGCCAGCAGCTTAGCGGTGAAGAACACTGAAGCTTTCTTT. The V gene is TRBV7-9, the J gene TRBJ1-1, with D unclear. The CDR3 is made up of 14 amino acids. V lost 0 bases to trimming and J lost 1 base, with 6 bases between them. Germline CDR1 is SEHNR and CDR2 is FQNEAQ (reference sequence). Using reference TRBV7-9 and TRBJ1-1 for the parts outside the CDR3, the full variable domain is DTGVSQNPRHKITKRGQNVTFRCDPISEHNRLYWYRQTLGQGPEFLTYFQNEAQLEKSRLLSDRFSAERPKGSFSTLEIQRTEQGDSAMYLCASSLAVKNTEAFFGQGTRLTVV.

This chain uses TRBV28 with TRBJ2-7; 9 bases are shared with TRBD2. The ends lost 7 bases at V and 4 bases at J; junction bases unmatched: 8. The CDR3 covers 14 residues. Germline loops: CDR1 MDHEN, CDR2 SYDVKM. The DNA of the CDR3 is TGTGCCAGCACTACTACTAGCGGGCCTTACGAGCAGTACTTC. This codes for CASTTTSGPYEQYF.

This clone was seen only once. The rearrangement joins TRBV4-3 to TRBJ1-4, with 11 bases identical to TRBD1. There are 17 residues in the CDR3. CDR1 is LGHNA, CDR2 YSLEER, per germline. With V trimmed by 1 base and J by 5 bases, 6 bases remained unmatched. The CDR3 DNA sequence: TGCGCCAGCAGCCAAGGGCACCGGGACAGGGGGAATGAAAAACTGTTTTTT. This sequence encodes CASSQGHRDRGNEKLFF.

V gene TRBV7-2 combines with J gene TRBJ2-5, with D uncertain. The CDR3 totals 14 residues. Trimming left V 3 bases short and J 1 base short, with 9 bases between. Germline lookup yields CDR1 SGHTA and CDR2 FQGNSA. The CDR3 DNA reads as TGTGCCAGCAGCTTTCCCGGATCCCAAGAGACCCAGTACTTC. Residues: CASSFPGSQETQYF.

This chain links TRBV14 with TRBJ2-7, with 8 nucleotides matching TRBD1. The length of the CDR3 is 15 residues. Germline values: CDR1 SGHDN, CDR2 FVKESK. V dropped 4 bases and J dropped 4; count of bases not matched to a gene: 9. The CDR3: CASSPGTGRGYEQYF. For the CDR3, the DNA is TGTGCCAGCAGCCCCGGGACAGGTAGAGGTTACGAGCAGTACTTC.

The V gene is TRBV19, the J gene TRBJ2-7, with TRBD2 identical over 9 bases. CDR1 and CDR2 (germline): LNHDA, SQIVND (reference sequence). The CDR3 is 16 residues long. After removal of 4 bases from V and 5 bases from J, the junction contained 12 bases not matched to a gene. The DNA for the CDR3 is TGTGCCAGTAGTACCAACCATTATAGCGGGAGCGACGAGCAGTACTTC. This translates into CASSTNHYSGSDEQYF.

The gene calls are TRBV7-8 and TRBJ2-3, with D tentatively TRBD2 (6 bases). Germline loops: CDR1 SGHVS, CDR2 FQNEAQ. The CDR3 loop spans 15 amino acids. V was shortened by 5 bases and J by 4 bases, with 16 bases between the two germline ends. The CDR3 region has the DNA TGTGCCAGCAGCCCTGGAGGGATTCCGGCAGATACGCAGTATTTT. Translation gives CASSPGGIPADTQYF.